This T cell receptor beta chain was profiled in a study of T cells expressing NK-cell markers. This CDR3 spans 16 amino acids. The authors generated TCR beta cDNA through 5'RACE template switching with UMIs. TCRdb reworked the 5' RACE reads into one entry per CDR3 protein, no DNA. The table gives 250,000 or so distinct CDR3 sequences; the top ten clones make up roughly 4.2% of it. This chain connects TRBV12-3 or TRBV12-4 to TRBJ2-5; absent DNA, TCRdb's TRBD1 call cannot be checked. The source is a woman between 18 and 70 years old in good health. Sample: blood T cells: a sorted CD56 or NKG2C T cell subset, CD4+ or CD8+ T cells, or bulk PBMC T cells (not recorded which). The CDR3: CASSWPNREAQETQYF.